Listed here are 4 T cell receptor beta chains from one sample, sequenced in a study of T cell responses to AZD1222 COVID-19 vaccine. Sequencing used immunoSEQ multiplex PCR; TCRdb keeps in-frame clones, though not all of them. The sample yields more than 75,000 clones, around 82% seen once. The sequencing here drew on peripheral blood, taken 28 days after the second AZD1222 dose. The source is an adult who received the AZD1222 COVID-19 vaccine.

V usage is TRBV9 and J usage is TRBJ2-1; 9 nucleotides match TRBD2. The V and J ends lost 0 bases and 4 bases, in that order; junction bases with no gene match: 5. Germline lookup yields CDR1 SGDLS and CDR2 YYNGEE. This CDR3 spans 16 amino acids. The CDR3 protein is CASSVGGSGSYNEQFF. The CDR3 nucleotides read TGTGCCAGCAGCGTAGGGGGTAGCGGGAGTTACAATGAGCAGTTCTTC. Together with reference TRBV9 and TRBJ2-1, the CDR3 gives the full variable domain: DSGVTQTPKHLITATGQRVTLRCSPRSGDLSVYWYQQSLDQGLQFLIQYYNGEERAKGNILERFSAQQFPDLHSELNLSSLELGDSALYFCASSVGGSGSYNEQFFGPGTRLTVL.

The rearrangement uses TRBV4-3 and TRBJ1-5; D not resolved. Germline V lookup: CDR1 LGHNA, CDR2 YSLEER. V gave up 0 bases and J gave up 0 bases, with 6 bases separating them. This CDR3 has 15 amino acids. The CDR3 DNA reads TGCGCCAGCAGCCAAGATGGGCTTAGCAATCAGCCCCAGCATTTT. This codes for CASSQDGLSNQPQHF.

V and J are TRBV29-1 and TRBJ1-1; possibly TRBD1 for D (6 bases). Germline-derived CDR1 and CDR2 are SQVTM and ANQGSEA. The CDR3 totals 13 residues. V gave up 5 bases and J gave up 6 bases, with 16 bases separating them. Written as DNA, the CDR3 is TGCAGCGTTTATGAGACAGGAGGGGCTGAAGCTTTCTTT. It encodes CSVYETGGAEAFF.

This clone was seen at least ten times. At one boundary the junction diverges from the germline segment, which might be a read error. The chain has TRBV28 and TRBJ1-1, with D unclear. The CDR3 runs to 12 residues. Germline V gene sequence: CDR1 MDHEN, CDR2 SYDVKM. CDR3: CASRMVNTEAFF. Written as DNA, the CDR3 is TGTGCCAGCAGGATGGTGAATACTGAAGCTTTCTTT.